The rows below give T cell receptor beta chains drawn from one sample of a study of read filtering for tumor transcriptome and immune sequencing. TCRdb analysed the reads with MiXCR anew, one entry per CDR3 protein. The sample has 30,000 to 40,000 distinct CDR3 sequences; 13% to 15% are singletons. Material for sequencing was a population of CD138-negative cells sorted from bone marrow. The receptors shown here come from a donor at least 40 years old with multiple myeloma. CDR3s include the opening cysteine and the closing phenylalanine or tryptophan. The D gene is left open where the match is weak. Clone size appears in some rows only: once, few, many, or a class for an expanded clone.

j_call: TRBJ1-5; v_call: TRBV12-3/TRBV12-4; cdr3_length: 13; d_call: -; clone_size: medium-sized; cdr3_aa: CASSLGRDQPQHF; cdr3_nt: TGTGCCAGCAGTTTAGGTCGCGACCAGCCCCAGCATTTT
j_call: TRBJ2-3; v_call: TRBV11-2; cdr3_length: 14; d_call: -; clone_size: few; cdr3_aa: CASSSGTRTDTQYF; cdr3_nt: TGTGCCAGCAGCTCCGGGACTCGCACAGATACGCAGTATTTT
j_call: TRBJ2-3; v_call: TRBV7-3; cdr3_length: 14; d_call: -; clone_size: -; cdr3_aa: CASSPQPGPHTQYF; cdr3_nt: TGTGCCAGCAGCCCCCAGCCGGGACCCCATACCCAGTATTTT
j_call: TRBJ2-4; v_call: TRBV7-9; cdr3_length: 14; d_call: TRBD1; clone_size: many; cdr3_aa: CASSLAGTGNIQYF; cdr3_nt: TGTGCCAGCAGCTTAGCCGGGACAGGGAACATTCAGTACTTC
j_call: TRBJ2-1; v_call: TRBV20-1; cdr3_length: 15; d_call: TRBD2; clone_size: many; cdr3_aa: CSARALAGPGAEQFF; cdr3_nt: TGCAGTGCTAGAGCCCTAGCGGGGCCGGGGGCTGAGCAGTTCTTC
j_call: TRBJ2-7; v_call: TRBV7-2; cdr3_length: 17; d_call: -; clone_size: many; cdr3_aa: CASSLVSWGLLSYEQYF; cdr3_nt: TGTGCCAGCAGCTTAGTGTCATGGGGACTCCTCTCCTACGAGCAGTACTTC
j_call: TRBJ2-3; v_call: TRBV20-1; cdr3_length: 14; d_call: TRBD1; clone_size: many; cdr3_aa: CSARRDSRIDTQYF; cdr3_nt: TGCAGTGCTAGACGGGACAGTCGAATAGATACGCAGTATTTT
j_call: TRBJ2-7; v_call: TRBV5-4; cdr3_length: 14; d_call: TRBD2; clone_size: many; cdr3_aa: CASSLRYGGNEQYF; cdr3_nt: TGTGCCAGCAGCTTAAGATACGGGGGGAACGAGCAGTACTTC
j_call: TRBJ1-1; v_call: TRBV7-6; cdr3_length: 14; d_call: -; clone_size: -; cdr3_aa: CASSLGALRTEAFF; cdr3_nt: TGTGCCAGCAGCTTGGGTGCTCTCCGCACTGAAGCTTTCTTT
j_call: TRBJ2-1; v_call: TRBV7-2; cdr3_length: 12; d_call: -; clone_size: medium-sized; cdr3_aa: CASSILESEQFF; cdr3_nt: TGTGCCAGCAGCATCCTAGAGAGTGAGCAGTTCTTC
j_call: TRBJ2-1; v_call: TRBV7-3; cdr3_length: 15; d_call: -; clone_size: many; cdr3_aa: CASSLSSTSYNEQFF; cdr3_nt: TGTGCCAGCAGCCTATCTAGCACCTCCTACAATGAGCAGTTCTTC
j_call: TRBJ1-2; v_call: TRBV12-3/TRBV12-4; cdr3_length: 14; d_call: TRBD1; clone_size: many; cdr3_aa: CASSSGTGPSGYTF; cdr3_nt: TGTGCCAGCAGTTCCGGGACAGGGCCGTCTGGCTACACCTTC
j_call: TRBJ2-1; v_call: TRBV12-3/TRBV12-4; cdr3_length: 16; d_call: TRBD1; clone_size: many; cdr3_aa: CASSILGQATYNEQFF; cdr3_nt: TGTGCCAGCAGTATCTTAGGACAGGCAACCTACAATGAGCAGTTCTTC
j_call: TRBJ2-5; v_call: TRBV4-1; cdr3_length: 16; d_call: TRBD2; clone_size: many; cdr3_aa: CASSQGPAGEQETQYF; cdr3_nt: TGCGCCAGCAGCCAAGGTCCAGCGGGGGAACAAGAGACCCAGTACTTC
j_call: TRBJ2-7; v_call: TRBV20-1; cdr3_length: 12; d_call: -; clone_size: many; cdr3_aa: CSAPRSSYEQYF; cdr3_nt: TGCAGTGCTCCCAGGAGCTCCTACGAGCAGTACTTC
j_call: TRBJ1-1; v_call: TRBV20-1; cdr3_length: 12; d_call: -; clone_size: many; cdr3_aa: CSAGEVNTEAFF; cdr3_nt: TGCAGTGCTGGGGAGGTGAACACTGAAGCTTTCTTT
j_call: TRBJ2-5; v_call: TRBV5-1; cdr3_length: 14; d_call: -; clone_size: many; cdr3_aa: CASSLGGVQETQYF; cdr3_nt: TGCGCCAGCAGCTTGGGGGGGGTACAAGAGACCCAGTACTTC
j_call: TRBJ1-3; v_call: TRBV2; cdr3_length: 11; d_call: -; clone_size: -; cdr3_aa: CAQAAGNTIYF; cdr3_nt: TGTGCCCAAGCCGCTGGAAACACCATATATTTT
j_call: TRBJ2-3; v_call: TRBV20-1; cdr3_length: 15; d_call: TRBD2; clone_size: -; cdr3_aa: CSVQRRGGPTDTQYF; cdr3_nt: TGCAGTGTTCAGAGGCGGGGGGGCCCCACAGATACGCAGTATTTT
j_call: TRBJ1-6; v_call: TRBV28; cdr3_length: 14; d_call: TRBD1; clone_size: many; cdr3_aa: CASKGTVDHSPLHF; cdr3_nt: TGTGCCAGCAAAGGGACAGTAGATCATTCACCCCTCCACTTT
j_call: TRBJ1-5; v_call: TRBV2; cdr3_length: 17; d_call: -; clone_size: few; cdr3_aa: CASSPGLAFFGVSPQHF; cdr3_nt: TGTGCCAGCAGTCCGGGACTCGCGTTTTTCGGGGTATCGCCCCAGCATTTT
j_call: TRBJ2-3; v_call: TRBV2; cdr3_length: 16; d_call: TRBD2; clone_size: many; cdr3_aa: CASTRGSGRSTDTQYF; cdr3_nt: TGTGCCAGCACGAGGGGTAGCGGGAGGTCCACAGATACGCAGTATTTT
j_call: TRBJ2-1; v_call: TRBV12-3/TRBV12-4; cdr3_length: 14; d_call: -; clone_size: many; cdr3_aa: CASSLGGARDEQFF; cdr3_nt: TGTGCCAGCAGTTTGGGGGGGGCTAGGGATGAGCAGTTCTTC
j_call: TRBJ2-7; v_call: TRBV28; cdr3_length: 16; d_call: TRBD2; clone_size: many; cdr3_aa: CASSPPGGGTPYEQYF; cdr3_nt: TGTGCCAGCAGTCCGCCGGGAGGGGGAACCCCCTACGAGCAGTACTTC
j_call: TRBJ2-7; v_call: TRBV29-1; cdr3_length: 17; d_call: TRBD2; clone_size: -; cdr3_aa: CSVHGTSGWDDSYEQYF; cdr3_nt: TGCAGCGTTCACGGGACTAGCGGGTGGGACGATTCCTACGAGCAGTACTTC
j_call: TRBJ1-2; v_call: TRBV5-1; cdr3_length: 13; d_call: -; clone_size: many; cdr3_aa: CASRGDTNYGYTF; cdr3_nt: TGCGCCAGCCGAGGGGACACCAACTATGGCTACACCTTC
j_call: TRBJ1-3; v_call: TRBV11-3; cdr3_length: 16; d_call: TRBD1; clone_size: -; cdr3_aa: CASSFGGDSTRNTIYF; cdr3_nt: TGTGCCAGCAGCTTCGGGGGGGACAGTACGAGAAACACCATATATTTT
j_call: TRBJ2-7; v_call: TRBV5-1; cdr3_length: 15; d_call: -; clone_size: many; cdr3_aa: CASTRSEPSRYEQYF; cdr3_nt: TGCGCCAGCACCCGCAGTGAGCCCAGCCGCTACGAGCAGTACTTC
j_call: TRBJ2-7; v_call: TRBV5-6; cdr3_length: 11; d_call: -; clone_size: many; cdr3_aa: CASSWKYEQYF; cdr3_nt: TGTGCCAGCAGCTGGAAGTACGAGCAGTACTTC
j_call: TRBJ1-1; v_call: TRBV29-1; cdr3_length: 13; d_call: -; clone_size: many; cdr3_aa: CSVIRHDNTEAFF; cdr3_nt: TGCAGCGTCATCCGACACGATAACACTGAAGCTTTCTTT
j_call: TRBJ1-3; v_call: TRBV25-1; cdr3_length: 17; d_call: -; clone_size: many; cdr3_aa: CASSEHQGPTSGNTIYF; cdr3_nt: TGTGCCAGCAGTGAACACCAGGGGCCTACCTCTGGAAACACCATATATTTT
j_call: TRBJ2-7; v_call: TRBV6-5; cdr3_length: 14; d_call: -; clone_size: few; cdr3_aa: CASRDRTPSYEQYF; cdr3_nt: TGTGCCAGCAGAGACAGGACTCCCTCCTACGAGCAGTACTTC
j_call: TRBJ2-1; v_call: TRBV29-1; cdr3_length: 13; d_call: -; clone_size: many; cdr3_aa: CSVGPRTYNGQFF; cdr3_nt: TGCAGCGTTGGGCCGAGGACCTACAATGGGCAGTTCTTC